Listed below are T cell receptor beta chains from one sample, sequenced in a study of OX40 agonist ivuxolimab in advanced cancers. Profiling relied on immunoSEQ multiplex PCR, and the TCRdb table lists in-frame clones only, not all of them. Of 6,000 to 8,500 clones in the sample, less than 95% are singletons; the top ten hold approximately 10%. The sample in question was CD4+ or CD8+ T cells sorted from blood, obtained in a trial of the OX40 agonist ivuxolimab. These receptors came from an adult with an advanced solid tumor such as melanoma, head and neck, liver or kidney cancer. The CDR3 runs from the conserved cysteine through the conserved F or W. D genes are given only for firm matches. Expanded clones are given a class, and other clones once, few, many or no size at all.

d_gene: TRBD1; v_gene: TRBV28; j_gene: TRBJ1-1; abundance: NA; CDR3nt: TGTGCCAGCAGTGCGACAGGGCTGTTCACTGAAGCTTTCTTT; CDR3aa: CASSATGLFTEAFF
d_gene: TRBD2; v_gene: TRBV28; j_gene: TRBJ2-7; abundance: NA; CDR3nt: TGTGCCAGCAGTTTATTGATCGGGACTAGCGGGTTGATTAACTCCTACGAGCAGTACTTC; CDR3aa: CASSLLIGTSGLINSYEQYF
d_gene: NA; v_gene: TRBV18; j_gene: TRBJ1-2; abundance: NA; CDR3nt: TGTGCCAGCTCACCTGAGTCCTACGACAGATATAACTATGGCTACACCTTC; CDR3aa: CASSPESYDRYNYGYTF
d_gene: NA; v_gene: TRBV6-4; j_gene: TRBJ2-7; abundance: NA; CDR3nt: TGTGCCAGCTGGACGGGCACCCACGACGAGCAGTACTTC; CDR3aa: CASWTGTHDEQYF
d_gene: NA; v_gene: TRBV9; j_gene: TRBJ1-2; abundance: NA; CDR3nt: TGTGCCAGCAGCCTACGGTCCGGTGGCTACACCTTC; CDR3aa: CASSLRSGGYTF
d_gene: NA; v_gene: TRBV11-2; j_gene: TRBJ1-1; abundance: NA; CDR3nt: TGTGCCAGCAGCTCGGGACGGCCGACTGAAGCTTTCTTT; CDR3aa: CASSSGRPTEAFF
d_gene: NA; v_gene: TRBV5-1; j_gene: TRBJ2-7; abundance: NA; CDR3nt: TGCGCCAGCAGCTTGGCGGGTACCGAGCAGTACTTC; CDR3aa: CASSLAGTEQYF
d_gene: TRBD1; v_gene: TRBV18; j_gene: TRBJ2-1; abundance: NA; CDR3nt: TGTGCCAGCTCACCGGGAGACAGGGTAGGGGCCTTTGGTAATGAGCAGTTCTTC; CDR3aa: CASSPGDRVGAFGNEQFF
d_gene: NA; v_gene: TRBV28; j_gene: TRBJ1-2; abundance: NA; CDR3nt: TGTGCCAGCAGTTCCTCCGGCAGGGACAACTATGGCTACACCTTC; CDR3aa: CASSSSGRDNYGYTF
d_gene: TRBD1; v_gene: TRBV4-2; j_gene: TRBJ2-7; abundance: once; CDR3nt: TGTGCCAGCAGCCAAGATTCTTTGGGACAGGGGGTCTACGAGCAGTACTTC; CDR3aa: CASSQDSLGQGVYEQYF
d_gene: NA; v_gene: TRBV7-9; j_gene: TRBJ1-5; abundance: NA; CDR3nt: TGTGCCAGCAGCTTACGGGGGCAGCCCCAGCATTTT; CDR3aa: CASSLRGQPQHF
d_gene: NA; v_gene: TRBV2; j_gene: TRBJ1-3; abundance: NA; CDR3nt: TGTGCCAGCAGTGACATCTCTGGAAACACCATATATTTT; CDR3aa: CASSDISGNTIYF
d_gene: TRBD2; v_gene: TRBV27; j_gene: TRBJ2-1; abundance: NA; CDR3nt: TGTGCCAGCAGTTTCCGGGGGACTAGAGTAGATTTATTACGCGTTAATGAGCAGTTCTTC; CDR3aa: CASSFRGTRVDLLRVNEQFF
d_gene: NA; v_gene: TRBV2; j_gene: TRBJ1-2; abundance: NA; CDR3nt: TGTGCCAGCAAGTTGGGCCCATCCTATGGCTACACCTTC; CDR3aa: CASKLGPSYGYTF
d_gene: NA; v_gene: TRBV5-6; j_gene: TRBJ1-6; abundance: NA; CDR3nt: TGTGCCAGCAGCTTGGAGGGACCCAGGGCCTATAATTCACCCCTCCACTTT; CDR3aa: CASSLEGPRAYNSPLHF
d_gene: NA; v_gene: TRBV30; j_gene: TRBJ1-1; abundance: hyperexpanded; CDR3nt: TGTGCCTGGAGTGCAGACAGACGGACTGAAGCTTTCTTT; CDR3aa: CAWSADRRTEAFF
d_gene: NA; v_gene: TRBV30; j_gene: TRBJ2-3; abundance: NA; CDR3nt: TGTGCCTGGGTCCGTGGAACGGTAGCAGATACGCAGTATTTT; CDR3aa: CAWVRGTVADTQYF
d_gene: TRBD1; v_gene: TRBV20-1; j_gene: TRBJ2-7; abundance: once; CDR3nt: TGCAGTGGGGACAGGTACGAGCAGTACTTC; CDR3aa: CSGDRYEQYF
d_gene: NA; v_gene: TRBV2; j_gene: TRBJ2-3; abundance: NA; CDR3nt: TGTGCCAGCAGTCCCCCGGTGGACACCCTCATGCAGTATTTT; CDR3aa: CASSPPVDTLMQYF
d_gene: TRBD1; v_gene: TRBV19; j_gene: TRBJ2-7; abundance: NA; CDR3nt: TGTGCCAGTAGTACGGGGACAGGGTACGAGCAGTACTTC; CDR3aa: CASSTGTGYEQYF
d_gene: NA; v_gene: TRBV14; j_gene: TRBJ2-1; abundance: NA; CDR3nt: TGTGCCAGCAGCCAAGACGGGGGAGCTTTTTACAATGAGCAGTTCTTC; CDR3aa: CASSQDGGAFYNEQFF
d_gene: TRBD2; v_gene: TRBV5-4; j_gene: TRBJ2-1; abundance: NA; CDR3nt: TGTGCCAGCAGTACCGGGACTAGCGGGACCAGCTCCTACAATGAGCAGTTCTTC; CDR3aa: CASSTGTSGTSSYNEQFF
d_gene: TRBD1; v_gene: TRBV6-1; j_gene: TRBJ1-2; abundance: NA; CDR3nt: TGTGCCAGCAGCGACAGGGGGCCCCGTGGCTACACCTTC; CDR3aa: CASSDRGPRGYTF
d_gene: TRBD1; v_gene: TRBV28; j_gene: TRBJ2-7; abundance: NA; CDR3nt: TGTGCCAGCAGTTTATTCGGGACAGGGGGCTTCTACGAGCAGTACTTC; CDR3aa: CASSLFGTGGFYEQYF
d_gene: NA; v_gene: TRBV21-1; j_gene: TRBJ1-3; abundance: NA; CDR3nt: TGTGCCAGCAGCGCCTTATCAGGGGATGAAGGTAGCGTTGGAAACACCATATATTTT; CDR3aa: CASSALSGDEGSVGNTIYF
d_gene: TRBD2; v_gene: TRBV14; j_gene: TRBJ2-7; abundance: NA; CDR3nt: TGTGCCAGCAGCCTCCAACTAGCGAGCTCCTACGAGCAGTACTTC; CDR3aa: CASSLQLASSYEQYF
d_gene: NA; v_gene: TRBV18; j_gene: TRBJ1-2; abundance: NA; CDR3nt: TGTGCCAGCTCACCAGGGGAAGCATTTGTTGGCTACACCTTC; CDR3aa: CASSPGEAFVGYTF
d_gene: TRBD2; v_gene: TRBV7-9; j_gene: TRBJ2-3; abundance: NA; CDR3nt: TGTGCCAGCAGCGCAGGGACTAGCGGATCCTACACAGATACGCAGTATTTT; CDR3aa: CASSAGTSGSYTDTQYF
d_gene: NA; v_gene: TRBV7-3; j_gene: TRBJ2-3; abundance: NA; CDR3nt: TGTGCCAGCAGCTTAGGGGGCAGGAGCACAGATACGCAGTATTTT; CDR3aa: CASSLGGRSTDTQYF
d_gene: NA; v_gene: TRBV5-8; j_gene: TRBJ2-1; abundance: NA; CDR3nt: TGTGCCAGCAGCGTGGGACTTAACTCCTACAATGAGCAGTTCTTC; CDR3aa: CASSVGLNSYNEQFF
d_gene: TRBD1; v_gene: TRBV5-3; j_gene: TRBJ1-1; abundance: NA; CDR3nt: TGTGCCAGCAGCAACCGGACAGGTTCAGGGACTGAAGCTTTCTTT; CDR3aa: CASSNRTGSGTEAFF
d_gene: NA; v_gene: TRBV2; j_gene: TRBJ1-5; abundance: NA; CDR3nt: TGTGCCAGCAGTAATGGGGGACAATATAGCAATCAGCCCCAGCATTTT; CDR3aa: CASSNGGQYSNQPQHF
d_gene: TRBD2; v_gene: TRBV5-1; j_gene: TRBJ2-5; abundance: NA; CDR3nt: TGCGCCAGCAGCAAAACTAGCGGGGCTCTCCAAGAGACCCAGTACTTC; CDR3aa: CASSKTSGALQETQYF
d_gene: NA; v_gene: TRBV5-1; j_gene: TRBJ2-5; abundance: NA; CDR3nt: TGCGCCAGCAGCGCCGGGACGTACCAAGAGACCCAGTACTTC; CDR3aa: CASSAGTYQETQYF
d_gene: NA; v_gene: TRBV6-4; j_gene: TRBJ2-7; abundance: NA; CDR3nt: TGTGCCAGCAGTGACGGGTCCAAGCACGAGCAGTACTTC; CDR3aa: CASSDGSKHEQYF
d_gene: NA; v_gene: TRBV28; j_gene: TRBJ1-5; abundance: NA; CDR3nt: TGTGCCAGCCAGGGTGTCCCCAATCAGCCCCAGCATTTT; CDR3aa: CASQGVPNQPQHF
d_gene: TRBD2; v_gene: TRBV4-2; j_gene: TRBJ2-5; abundance: NA; CDR3nt: TGTGCCAGCAGCGAAGAGGCGGGAGGGGGAGAGACCCAGTACTTC; CDR3aa: CASSEEAGGGETQYF
d_gene: TRBD1; v_gene: TRBV30; j_gene: TRBJ2-5; abundance: NA; CDR3nt: TGTGCCTGGACCGGGCAGGGGGCAACTATTGAGCAGTACTTC; CDR3aa: CAWTGQGATIEQYF
d_gene: TRBD2; v_gene: TRBV7-3; j_gene: TRBJ2-7; abundance: NA; CDR3nt: TGTGCCAGCAGCTTGTGGGCTATATGGCGGGAGATCTCCTACGAGCAGTACTTC; CDR3aa: CASSLWAIWREISYEQYF
d_gene: NA; v_gene: TRBV6-1; j_gene: TRBJ2-7; abundance: NA; CDR3nt: TGTGCCAGCAGTCCAATAGGGGGCTACGAGCAGTACTTC; CDR3aa: CASSPIGGYEQYF
d_gene: NA; v_gene: TRBV5-4; j_gene: TRBJ1-2; abundance: NA; CDR3nt: TGTGCCAGCAGCTTGGAGAGCTATGGCTACACCTTC; CDR3aa: CASSLESYGYTF
d_gene: TRBD2; v_gene: TRBV6-5; j_gene: TRBJ2-1; abundance: NA; CDR3nt: TGTGCCAGCACCATTAGCGGGATAGGTGAGCAGTTCTTC; CDR3aa: CASTISGIGEQFF
d_gene: NA; v_gene: TRBV5-1; j_gene: TRBJ1-3; abundance: NA; CDR3nt: TGCGCCAGCAGCCTCACAGGGAACTCTGGAAACACCATATATTTT; CDR3aa: CASSLTGNSGNTIYF
d_gene: NA; v_gene: TRBV28; j_gene: TRBJ1-2; abundance: NA; CDR3nt: TGTGCCAGCAACCCGGACGGGTGGAACTATGGCTACACCTTC; CDR3aa: CASNPDGWNYGYTF
d_gene: TRBD2; v_gene: TRBV5-1; j_gene: TRBJ2-2; abundance: NA; CDR3nt: TGCGCCAGCAGCTTGGGAGGACTAGCGTGGAACACCGGGGAGCTGTTTTTT; CDR3aa: CASSLGGLAWNTGELFF
d_gene: TRBD2; v_gene: TRBV11-3; j_gene: TRBJ2-5; abundance: NA; CDR3nt: TGTGCCAGCAGCTTAGGATACGGGAGGGCCGAAGGAGAGACCCAGTACTTC; CDR3aa: CASSLGYGRAEGETQYF
d_gene: NA; v_gene: TRBV7-9; j_gene: TRBJ2-1; abundance: NA; CDR3nt: TGTGCCAGCAGCCGTAGGACGGGGCAGCGTATCAGCTCCTACAATGAGCAGTTCTTC; CDR3aa: CASSRRTGQRISSYNEQFF
d_gene: TRBD1; v_gene: TRBV10-3; j_gene: TRBJ2-7; abundance: NA; CDR3nt: TGTGCCATCAAGGGACAGGGATCCTACGAGCAGTACTTC; CDR3aa: CAIKGQGSYEQYF
d_gene: TRBD1; v_gene: TRBV7-3; j_gene: TRBJ1-1; abundance: NA; CDR3nt: TGTGCCAGCAGCTTGGACAGGGACGCTGAAGCTTTCTTT; CDR3aa: CASSLDRDAEAFF
d_gene: TRBD2; v_gene: TRBV4-1; j_gene: TRBJ2-7; abundance: once; CDR3nt: TGCGCCAGCAGCTGGGCGGGAGACCACGAGCAGTACTTC; CDR3aa: CASSWAGDHEQYF
d_gene: TRBD2; v_gene: TRBV7-2; j_gene: TRBJ2-7; abundance: NA; CDR3nt: TGTGCCAGCAGCTTAGGGGGACTAGCGGGCCAGTACTTC; CDR3aa: CASSLGGLAGQYF
d_gene: TRBD2; v_gene: TRBV28; j_gene: TRBJ2-7; abundance: NA; CDR3nt: TGTGCCAGCATTGGGGGAGGGGCTAGCGCCTCCTACGAGCAGTACTTC; CDR3aa: CASIGGGASASYEQYF
d_gene: NA; v_gene: TRBV29-1; j_gene: TRBJ2-5; abundance: NA; CDR3nt: TGCAGCGTTGTTTCCGGGAGTGGGCGAGAGACCCAGTACTTC; CDR3aa: CSVVSGSGRETQYF
d_gene: NA; v_gene: TRBV27; j_gene: TRBJ1-6; abundance: NA; CDR3nt: TGTGCCAGCAGTTTGGGGGCAGGGGAGTTTTCACCCCTCCACTTT; CDR3aa: CASSLGAGEFSPLHF